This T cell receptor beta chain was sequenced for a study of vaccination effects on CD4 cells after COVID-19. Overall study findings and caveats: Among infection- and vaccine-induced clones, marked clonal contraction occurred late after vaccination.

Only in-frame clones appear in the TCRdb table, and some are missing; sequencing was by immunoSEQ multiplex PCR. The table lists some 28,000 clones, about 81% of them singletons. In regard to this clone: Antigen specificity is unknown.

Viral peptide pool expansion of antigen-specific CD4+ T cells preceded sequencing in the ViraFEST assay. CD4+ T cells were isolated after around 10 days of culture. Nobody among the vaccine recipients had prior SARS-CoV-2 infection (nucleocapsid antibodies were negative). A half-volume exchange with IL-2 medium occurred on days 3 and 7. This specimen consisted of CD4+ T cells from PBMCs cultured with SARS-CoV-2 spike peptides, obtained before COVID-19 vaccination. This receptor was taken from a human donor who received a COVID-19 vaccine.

CDR3 nucleotide sequence: TGTGCCAGCAGTCCCCCCGGGACTAGCGGGATCGGGGAGCTGTTTTTT. This gives the protein CASSPPGTSGIGELFF. V and J are TRBV28 and TRBJ2-2, with 13 bases that match TRBD2. Germline V CDR1 and CDR2: MDHEN, SYDVKM. J was trimmed by 7 bases and V by 5 bases; bases with no gene match: 7. The CDR3 has 16 residues.